A single T cell receptor beta chain is shown here with its context. Antigen: not known. PCR used 60 Vbeta primers and 13 Jbeta primers. The assay was immunoSEQ multiplex PCR, and TCRdb's table has in-frame clones only and misses some. The top ten hold just over 6.5% of the sample, which has some 35,000 clones, about 70% seen once. The CDR3 is 14 residues long. The V end lost 0 bases, the J end lost 0 bases, and 9 bases lay between the germline ends. Germline lookup yields CDR1 SQVTM and CDR2 ANQGSEA. These data originate in a study of cytomegalovirus exposure and HLA in healthy donors. Findings and caveats of the study: In a later analysis, donors in an Asian-associated ancestry cluster reportedly had fewer N-insertions in productive TCRs than the cohort mean.

The chain links TRBV29-1 to TRBJ2-7, with D possibly being TRBD1 (5 bases). The sample was PBMCs. The sequence was obtained from a man aged 25 to 45 in good health and CMV-seronegative. The CDR3 sequence is CSVEDQGSSYEQYF. The DNA for the CDR3 is TGCAGCGTTGAAGATCAGGGTTCCTCCTACGAGCAGTACTTC.